A selection of T cell receptor beta chains follows, all from one sample in a study of radiotherapy plus CTLA-4 blockade in lung cancer. The assay was immunoSEQ multiplex PCR, and TCRdb's table has in-frame clones only and misses some. The sample comprises tens of thousands of clones, around 66% of which are singletons, and 3.6% rests with the top ten. Here the sequenced sample was peripheral blood, taken from a patient treated with radiotherapy plus ipilimumab. Receptors originate from a human donor with non-small cell lung cancer who had stable disease on radiotherapy plus ipilimumab. Both conserved end residues are trimmed from each CDR3. Each record gives: V gene, J gene, CDR3 protein.

TRBV4-2,TRBJ2-2,ASSQEPLRGRLF
TRBV6-1,TRBJ2-1,ASNPDRDEQF
TRBV10-3,TRBJ2-1,AISERLPHNEQF
TRBV28,TRBJ1-3,ANGVGGQAHGNTIY
TRBV2,TRBJ2-4,ASSEKLATIQY
TRBV18,TRBJ1-2,ASSHGQGEDYGYT
TRBV6-4,TRBJ2-1,ASSAELGYNEQF
TRBV27,TRBJ2-1,ASSPRLTGSLGEQF
TRBV29-1,TRBJ2-3,SVELGQGHTDTQY
TRBV5-1,TRBJ2-1,ASSLAAEIYNEQF
TRBV14,TRBJ1-4,ASSPLGQADEKLF
TRBV6-4,TRBJ1-5,ASSDWVGQPQH
TRBV11-3,TRBJ1-2,ASSLARPYGYT
TRBV4-3,TRBJ2-1,ASSQDRTSGINSYNEQF
TRBV7-9,TRBJ2-3,ASSPTSYTDTQY
TRBV7-2,TRBJ2-5,ASSSEAVQETQY